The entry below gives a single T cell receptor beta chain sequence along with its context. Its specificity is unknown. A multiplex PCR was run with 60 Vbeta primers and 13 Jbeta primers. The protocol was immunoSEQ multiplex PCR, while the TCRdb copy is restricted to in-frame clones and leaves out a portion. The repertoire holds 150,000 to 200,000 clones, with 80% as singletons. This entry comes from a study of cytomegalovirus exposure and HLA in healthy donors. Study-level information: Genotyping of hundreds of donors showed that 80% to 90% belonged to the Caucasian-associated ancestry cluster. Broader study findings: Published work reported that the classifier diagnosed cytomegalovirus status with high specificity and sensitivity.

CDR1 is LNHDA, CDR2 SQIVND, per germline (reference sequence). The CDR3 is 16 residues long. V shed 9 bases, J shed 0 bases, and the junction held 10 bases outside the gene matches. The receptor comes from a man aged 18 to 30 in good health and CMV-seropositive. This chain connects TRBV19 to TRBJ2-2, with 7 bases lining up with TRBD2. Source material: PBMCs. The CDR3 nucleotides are TGTGCCAGCAGCAGGGCGGGAGCACCGAACACCGGGGAGCTGTTTTTT. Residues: CASSRAGAPNTGELFF.